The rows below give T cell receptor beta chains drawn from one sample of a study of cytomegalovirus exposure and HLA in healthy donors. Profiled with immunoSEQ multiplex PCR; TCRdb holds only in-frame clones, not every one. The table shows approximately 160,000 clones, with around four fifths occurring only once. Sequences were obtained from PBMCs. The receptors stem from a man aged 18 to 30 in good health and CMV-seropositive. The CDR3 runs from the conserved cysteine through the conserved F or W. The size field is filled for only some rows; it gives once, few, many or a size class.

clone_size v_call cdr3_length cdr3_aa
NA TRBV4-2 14 CASSQDPTNPEQYF
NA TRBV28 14 CASSFQTGVVAQYF
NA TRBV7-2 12 CASSFSGDTQYF
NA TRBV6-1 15 CASSEVTGGWSEQFF
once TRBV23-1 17 CASSQPSGQGFFEEQYF
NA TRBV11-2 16 CASRFGPGQDTGELFF
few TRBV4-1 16 CASSKVTGGPNQPQHF
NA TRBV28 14 CASRSTGLNTEAFF
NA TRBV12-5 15 CASGLVPGGNTEAFF
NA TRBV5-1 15 CASSATGPRSKPLHF
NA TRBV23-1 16 CASSQSSDRGNQPQHF
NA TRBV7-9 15 CASSFAASGSYEQYF
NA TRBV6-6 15 CAGQAVTGGVTGYTF
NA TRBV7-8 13 CASSLARADTQYF
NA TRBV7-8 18 CASSLAAETGRARHEAFF
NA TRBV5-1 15 CASTLWGSIGSEQYF
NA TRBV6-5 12 CASSYYTEGYTF
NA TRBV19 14 CATDPLATVYEQYF
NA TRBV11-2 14 CASSFGQGNYGYPF
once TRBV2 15 CASSDGTSGLNEQFF
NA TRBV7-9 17 CASSLGAAVGGQETQYF
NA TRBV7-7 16 CASSLETSGRANEQFF
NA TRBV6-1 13 CASSAGTGGEQYF
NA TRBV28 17 CASSFSRITGFRYGYTF
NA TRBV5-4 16 CASSLGPGDGPREQYF
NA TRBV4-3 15 CASSQDAASGNTIYF
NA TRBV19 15 CASKEALPRTGELFF
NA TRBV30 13 CAWSVLDSPEAFF
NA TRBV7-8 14 CASSLRHREETQYF
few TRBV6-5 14 CASRPGTGATEAFF
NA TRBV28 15 CASSSPDRVNTEAFF
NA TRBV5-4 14 CASSFPGEAYEQYF
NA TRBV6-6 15 CASSSASGSPDEQYF
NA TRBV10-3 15 CAISEQGSGIYGYTF
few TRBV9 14 CASSVAGGASEAFF
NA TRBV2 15 CASRARGRKYNEQFF
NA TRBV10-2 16 CASSESTSGIIGEQFF
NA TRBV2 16 CASSEMTGSGANVLTF
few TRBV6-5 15 CASSPSQGSTGELFF
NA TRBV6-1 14 CASSPRTGGYEQYF
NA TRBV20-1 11 CSADRGVEQFF
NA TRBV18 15 CASSLDRSIGNTIYF
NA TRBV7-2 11 CASRGLGGTFF
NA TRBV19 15 CASRTDRALNYGYTF
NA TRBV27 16 CASSLGGPYSNQPQHF
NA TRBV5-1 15 CASSFTGAQNTEAFF
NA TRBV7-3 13 CASSFSQNTEAFF
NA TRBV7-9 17 CASSLGSAGGESGTQYF